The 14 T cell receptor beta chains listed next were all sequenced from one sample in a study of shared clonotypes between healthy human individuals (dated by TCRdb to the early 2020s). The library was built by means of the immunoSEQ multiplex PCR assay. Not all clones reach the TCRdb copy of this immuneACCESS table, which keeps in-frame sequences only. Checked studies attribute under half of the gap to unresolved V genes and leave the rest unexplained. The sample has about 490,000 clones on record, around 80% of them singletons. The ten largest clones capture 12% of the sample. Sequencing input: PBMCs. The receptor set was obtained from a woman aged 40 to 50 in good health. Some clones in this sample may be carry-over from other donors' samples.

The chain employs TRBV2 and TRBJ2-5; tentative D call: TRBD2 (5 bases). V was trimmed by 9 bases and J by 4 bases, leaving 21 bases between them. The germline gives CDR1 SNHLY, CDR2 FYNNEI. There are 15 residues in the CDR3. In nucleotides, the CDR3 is TGTGCCAGGGCCCTCTCGGGATCTGGTGGAGAGACCCAGTACTTC. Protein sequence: CARALSGSGGETQYF. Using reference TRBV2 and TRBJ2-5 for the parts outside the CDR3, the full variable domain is EPEVTQTPSHQVTQMGQEVILRCVPISNHLYFYWYRQILGQKVEFLVSFYNNEISEKSEIFDDQFSVERPDGSNFTLKIRSTKLEDSAMYFCARALSGSGGETQYFGPGTRLLVL.

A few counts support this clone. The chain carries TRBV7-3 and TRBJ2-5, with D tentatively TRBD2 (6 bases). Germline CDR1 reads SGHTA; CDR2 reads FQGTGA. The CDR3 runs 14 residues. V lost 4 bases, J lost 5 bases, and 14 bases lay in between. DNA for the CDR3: TGTGCCAGCAGCTCCCAAGGCGGGATCGAGACCCAGTACTTC. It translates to CASSSQGGIETQYF.

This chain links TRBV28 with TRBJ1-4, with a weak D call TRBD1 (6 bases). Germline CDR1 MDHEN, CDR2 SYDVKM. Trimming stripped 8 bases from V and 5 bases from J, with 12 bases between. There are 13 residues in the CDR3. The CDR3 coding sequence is TGTGCCAGCGATACAGGGTACAATGAAAAACTGTTTTTT. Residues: CASDTGYNEKLFF.

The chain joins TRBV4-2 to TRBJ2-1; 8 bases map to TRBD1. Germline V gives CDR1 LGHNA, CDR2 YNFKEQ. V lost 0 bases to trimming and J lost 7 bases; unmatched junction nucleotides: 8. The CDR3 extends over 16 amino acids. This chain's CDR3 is CASSQEFGQGGNEQFF. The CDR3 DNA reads TGTGCCAGCAGCCAAGAATTTGGACAGGGAGGTAATGAGCAGTTCTTC.

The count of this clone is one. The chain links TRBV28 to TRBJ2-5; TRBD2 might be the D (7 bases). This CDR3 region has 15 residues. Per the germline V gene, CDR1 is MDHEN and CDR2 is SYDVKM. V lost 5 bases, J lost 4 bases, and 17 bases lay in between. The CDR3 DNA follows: TGTGCCAGCAGTCCCCTGGGGGGGCAACGAGAGACCCAGTACTTC. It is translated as CASSPLGGQRETQYF. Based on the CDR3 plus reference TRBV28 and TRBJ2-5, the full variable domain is DVKVTQSSRYLVKRTGEKVFLECVQDMDHENMFWYRQDPGLGLRLIYFSYDVKMKEKGDIPEGYSVSREKKERFSLILESASTNQTSMYLCASSPLGGQRETQYFGPGTRLLVL.

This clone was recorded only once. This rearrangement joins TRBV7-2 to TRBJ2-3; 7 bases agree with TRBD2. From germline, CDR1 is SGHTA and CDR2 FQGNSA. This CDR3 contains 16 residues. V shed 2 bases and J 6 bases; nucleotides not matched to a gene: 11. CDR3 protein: CASSLPRGGERDTQYF. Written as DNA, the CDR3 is TGTGCCAGCAGCTTACCCCGGGGAGGGGAGCGGGATACGCAGTATTTT. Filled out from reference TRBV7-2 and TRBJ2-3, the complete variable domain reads GAGVSQSPSNKVTEKGKDVELRCDPISGHTALYWYRQSLGQGLEFLIYFQGNSAPDKSGLPSDRFSAERTGGSVSTLTIQRTQQEDSAVYLCASSLPRGGERDTQYFGPGTRLTVL.

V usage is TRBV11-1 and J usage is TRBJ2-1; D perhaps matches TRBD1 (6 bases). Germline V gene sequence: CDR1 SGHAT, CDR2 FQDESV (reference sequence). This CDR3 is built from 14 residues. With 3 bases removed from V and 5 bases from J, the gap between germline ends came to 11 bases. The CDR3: CASSFTGPHNEQFF. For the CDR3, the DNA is TGTGCCAGCAGCTTCACAGGGCCCCACAATGAGCAGTTCTTC.

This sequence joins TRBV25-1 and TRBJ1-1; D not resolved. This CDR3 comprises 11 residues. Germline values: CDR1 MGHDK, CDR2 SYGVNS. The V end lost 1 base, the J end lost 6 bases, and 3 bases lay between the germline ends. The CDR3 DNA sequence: TGTGCCAGCAGTGAATCTGCTGAAGCTTTCTTT. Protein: CASSESAEAFF.

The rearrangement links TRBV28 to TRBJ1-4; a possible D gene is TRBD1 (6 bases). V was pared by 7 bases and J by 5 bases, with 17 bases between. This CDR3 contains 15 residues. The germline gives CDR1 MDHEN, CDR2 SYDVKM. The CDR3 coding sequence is TGTGCCAGCACCTCACCGGGAGGGGGGAATGAAAAACTGTTTTTT. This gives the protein CASTSPGGGNEKLFF.

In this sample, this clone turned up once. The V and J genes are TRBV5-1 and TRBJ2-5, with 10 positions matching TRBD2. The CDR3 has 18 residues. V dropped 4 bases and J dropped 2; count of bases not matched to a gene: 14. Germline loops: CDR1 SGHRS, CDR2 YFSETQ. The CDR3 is CASSPGASGSGGQETQYF. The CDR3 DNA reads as TGCGCCAGCAGCCCTGGGGCTAGCGGGAGCGGGGGGCAAGAGACCCAGTACTTC.

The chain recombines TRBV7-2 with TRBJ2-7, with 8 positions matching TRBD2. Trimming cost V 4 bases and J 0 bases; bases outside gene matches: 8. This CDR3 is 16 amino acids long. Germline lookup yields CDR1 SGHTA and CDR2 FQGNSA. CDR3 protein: CASSSDWSGSSYEQYF. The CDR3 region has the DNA TGTGCCAGCAGCTCAGACTGGAGCGGGAGCTCCTACGAGCAGTACTTC.

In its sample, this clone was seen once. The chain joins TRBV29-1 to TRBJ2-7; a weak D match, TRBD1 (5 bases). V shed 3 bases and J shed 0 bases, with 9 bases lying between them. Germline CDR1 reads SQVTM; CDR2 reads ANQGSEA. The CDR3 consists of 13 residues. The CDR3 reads CSVEGQSSYEQYF. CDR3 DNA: TGCAGCGTTGAGGGGCAGAGCTCCTACGAGCAGTACTTC.

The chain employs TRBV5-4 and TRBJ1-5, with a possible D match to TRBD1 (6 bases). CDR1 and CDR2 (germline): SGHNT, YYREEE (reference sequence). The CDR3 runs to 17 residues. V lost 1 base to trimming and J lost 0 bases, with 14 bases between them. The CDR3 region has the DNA TGTGCCAGCAGCTTGTCAGGGGAACCTTATAGCAATCAGCCCCAGCATTTT. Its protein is CASSLSGEPYSNQPQHF.

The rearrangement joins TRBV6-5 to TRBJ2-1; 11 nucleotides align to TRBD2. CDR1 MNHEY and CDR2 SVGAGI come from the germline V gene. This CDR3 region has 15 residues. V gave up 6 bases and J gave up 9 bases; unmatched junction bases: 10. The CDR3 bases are TGTGCCAGCAGCCGAACTAGCGGGAGCGTCCCTGAGCAGTTCTTC. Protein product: CASSRTSGSVPEQFF.